Listed here are 9 T cell receptor beta chains from one sample, sequenced in a study of CD8 T cells in ankylosing spondylitis. MiXCR was run by TCRdb on the 5' RACE reads, yielding one entry per CDR3 protein. The table has some 200,000 distinct CDR3 sequences, 15% to 20% seen once. The sample taken for sequencing was blood, either unsorted or a sorted T cell fraction (not recorded which). Receptors originate from a male donor aged 10 to 35 with ankylosing spondylitis or in good health (not recorded which).

This clonotype showed up many times. The rearrangement uses TRBV19 and TRBJ1-4; 7 positions agree with TRBD1. The germline gives CDR1 LNHDA, CDR2 SQIVND (reference sequence). V was pared by 3 bases and J by 1 base, with 2 bases of the junction left unmatched. The CDR3 covers 15 residues. The DNA of the CDR3 is TGTGCCAGTAGTATGAACAGGGGAACTAATGAAAAACTGTTTTTT. Its protein is CASSMNRGTNEKLFF.

This clonotype was observed at least ten times. CDR3 in DNA: TGTGCCAGCAGACTAGATCAGCCCCAGCATTTT. This translates into CASRLDQPQHF. This chain links TRBV2 with TRBJ1-5; D is unresolved. The germline CDR1 and CDR2 sequences are SNHLY and FYNNEI. Trimming stripped 6 bases from V and 5 bases from J, with 5 bases between. The length of the CDR3 is 11 residues.

The genes are TRBV29-1 and TRBJ2-3, with D tentatively TRBD2 (5 bases). The V gene lost 7 bases and the J gene lost 2 bases, with 13 bases spanning the gap. In germline, CDR1 is SQVTM, CDR2 ANQGSEA. The CDR3 extends over 13 amino acids. The CDR3 reads CSAGGRITDTQYF. In nucleotides, the CDR3 is TGCAGCGCCGGAGGCCGGATCACAGATACGCAGTATTTT.

The chain links TRBV4-3 to TRBJ2-1; TRBD2 agrees at 9 bases. The germline gives CDR1 LGHNA, CDR2 YSLEER. The CDR3 covers 19 residues. The J segment lost 1 base and the V segment lost 0 bases, leaving 10 bases of the junction unmatched. CDR3 amino acids: CASSQDMVWREGSYNEQFF. The CDR3 region has the DNA TGCGCCAGCAGCCAAGATATGGTCTGGCGGGAGGGATCCTACAATGAGCAGTTCTTC.

The sample holds many counts of this clonotype. This rearrangement joins TRBV20-1 to TRBJ1-4, with 7 bases fitting TRBD1. This CDR3 region has 15 residues. V lost 0 bases to trimming and J lost 10 bases; unmatched junction nucleotides: 11. Germline loops: CDR1 DFQATT, CDR2 SNEGSKA (reference sequence). The CDR3 DNA follows: TGCAGTGCTAGAGATCCCGACAGGGAGTGGGGAAAACTGTTTTTT. The encoded protein is CSARDPDREWGKLFF.

This clonotype was detected ten times or more. This chain uses TRBV11-2 with TRBJ2-3; TRBD2 matches at 8 bases. V lost 5 bases and J lost 3; bases outside the gene matches: 7. Germline V gives CDR1 SGHAT, CDR2 FQNNGV. The CDR3 covers 15 residues. This CDR3 reads CASSPPGGRTDTQYF. CDR3 bases: TGTGCCAGCAGCCCGCCGGGGGGGAGAACAGATACGCAGTATTTT.

This clonotype was picked up many times. The chain links TRBV10-3 to TRBJ2-4, with 7 positions matching TRBD1. The V and J ends lost 1 base and 2 bases, in that order; junction bases with no gene match: 5. The CDR3 consists of 16 residues. Germline V CDR1 and CDR2: ENHRY, SYGVKD. CDR3: CAISEFLQGPKNIQYF. CDR3 nucleotide sequence: TGTGCCATCAGTGAGTTTCTACAGGGGCCCAAAAACATTCAGTACTTC.

This clonotype was counted only a few times. The CDR3 nucleotides are TGTGCCAGCTCACCACCGGACGGCTGGGGGCATGAGCAGTTCTTC. Amino acids: CASSPPDGWGHEQFF. The chain links TRBV18 to TRBJ2-1; TRBD1 might be the D (6 bases). Germline CDR1 KGHSH, CDR2 LQKENI. The length of the CDR3 is 15 residues. V shed 0 bases and J shed 8 bases, with 14 bases lying between them.

Many counts were recorded for this clonotype. J is TRBJ2-2 and V is TRBV6-5; TRBD1 matches 9 bases. V lost 4 bases to trimming and J lost 3 bases; unmatched junction nucleotides: 0. The CDR3 has 14 amino acids. CDR1 and CDR2 from the germline V gene are MNHEY and SVGAGI. In nucleotides, the CDR3 is TGTGCCAGCAGTTGGGACAGGGACACCGGGGAGCTGTTTTTT. Its protein is CASSWDRDTGELFF.